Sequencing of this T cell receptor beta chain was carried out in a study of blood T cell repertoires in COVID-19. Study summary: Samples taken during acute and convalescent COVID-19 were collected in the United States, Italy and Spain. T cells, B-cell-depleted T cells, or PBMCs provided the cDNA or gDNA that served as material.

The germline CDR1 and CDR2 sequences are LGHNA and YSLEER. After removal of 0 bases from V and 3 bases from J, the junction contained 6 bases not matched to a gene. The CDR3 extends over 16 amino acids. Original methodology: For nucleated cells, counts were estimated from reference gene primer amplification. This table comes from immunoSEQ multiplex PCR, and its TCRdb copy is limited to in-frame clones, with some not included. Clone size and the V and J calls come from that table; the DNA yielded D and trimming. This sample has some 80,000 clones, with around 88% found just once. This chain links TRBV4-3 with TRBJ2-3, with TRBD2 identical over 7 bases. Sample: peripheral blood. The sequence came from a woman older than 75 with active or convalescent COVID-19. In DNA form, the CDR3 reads TGCGCCAGCAGCCAAGATCTAGCGGATCGGACAGATACGCAGTATTTT. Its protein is CASSQDLADRTDTQYF.